Each of the 31 T cell receptor beta chains below was sequenced from the same sample in a study of tumor-infiltrating lymphocytes in primary liver carcinoma. Starting material for RNA and DNA co-extraction consisted of roughly 19-31 mg of unsorted bulk tissue. From around 520 ng of total RNA, TCR beta-specific cDNA was reverse-transcribed using a constant-region primer. ARM-PCR, slightly modified, supplied the TCR beta libraries through three nested multiplex PCR rounds. The first two PCR rounds used TRBV1-TRBV30 primers with a Cbeta primer, approximately 10 cycles each. TCRdb itself ran the multiplex PCR reads through MiXCR, one entry per CDR3 protein. The data show approximately 110,000 distinct CDR3 sequences, 64% seen once. The source material was liver tumor tissue from sampling region 3. As for subset: tumor region T3, left-lateral pole. Every receptor here comes from a woman in her sixties or seventies with primary liver carcinoma and hepatitis B virus infection.

This clonotype appeared many times. This chain connects TRBV10-1 to TRBJ2-7; weak D call: TRBD2 (6 bases). The CDR3 spans 16 residues. Trimming pared 6 bases from V and 6 bases from J, leaving 24 bases between. Germline V gene data show CDR1 as WNHNN and CDR2 as SYGVQD (reference sequence). This CDR3 reads CASSANLARDFIEQYF. The CDR3 bases are TGCGCCAGCAGCGCTAATCTAGCGCGGGATTTCATCGAGCAGTACTTC.

With regard to this clonotype: A much larger clone lies a single base off, so this may be a read error. The chain couples TRBV5-6 to TRBJ2-7; no firm D call. Germline assignment: CDR1 SGHDT and CDR2 YYEEEE. The CDR3 sequence is 14 residues long. The V and J ends lost 4 bases and 4 bases respectively, with 15 bases between them. The CDR3 here is CASSQTVLIYEQYF. Written as DNA, the CDR3 is TGTGCCAGCAGCCAAACAGTGCTAATTTACGAGCAGTACTTC.

This clonotype was seen a few times. A much more abundant neighbour one base away suggests this may be a read error. The genes are TRBV5-6 and TRBJ2-1; TRBD1 aligns across 7 bases. The CDR3 consists of 15 residues. From germline, CDR1 is SGHDT and CDR2 YYEEEE. The CDR3 loop reads CVSSPFWDRDNEQFF. CDR3 nucleotide sequence: TGTGTCAGCAGCCCCTTCTGGGACAGAGACAATGAGCAGTTCTTC.

J is TRBJ1-6 and V is TRBV12-3 or TRBV12-4; a weak D match, TRBD1 (6 bases). CDR3 length: 15 amino acids. V shed 9 bases and J shed 7 bases, with 19 bases lying between them. The CDR3: CASSNGGLGNSPLHF. The CDR3 DNA follows: TGTGCCAGTAGTAACGGGGGGCTTGGGAATTCACCCCTCCACTTT.

V usage is TRBV19 and J usage is TRBJ2-7; D uncertain. Looked up from germline, CDR1 is LNHDA and CDR2 is SQIVND (reference sequence). This CDR3 has 13 amino acids. Deletions cut 3 bases from V and 6 bases from J, with 12 bases between. The CDR3 here is CASSMASAFEQYF. The CDR3 DNA follows: TGTGCCAGTAGTATGGCGAGCGCTTTCGAGCAGTACTTC. Full variable domain (outside the CDR3, taken from reference TRBV19 and TRBJ2-7): DGGITQSPKYLFRKEGQNVTLSCEQNLNHDAMYWYRQDPGQGLRLIYYSQIVNDFQKGDIAEGYSVSREKKESFPLTVTSAQKNPTAFYLCASSMASAFEQYFGPGTRLTVT.

This clonotype was found many times. The chain uses TRBV30 and TRBJ1-5; 7 bases are a match to TRBD1. This CDR3 has 13 residues. V dropped 5 bases and J dropped 4; count of bases not matched to a gene: 5. CDR1 GTSNPN and CDR2 SVGIG come from the germline V gene (reference sequence). Written as DNA, the CDR3 is TGTGCCTGGGGGGGACAGCCGAATCAGCCCCAGCATTTT. This encodes CAWGGQPNQPQHF.

About this clonotype itself: Possible read error: a much larger clone is one base away. Because it lacks the conserved phenylalanine or tryptophan at the end, this CDR3 is likely a read error. The chain joins TRBV29-1 to TRBJ2-1; 15 bases fit TRBD2. The length of the CDR3 is 15 residues. The germline V gene encodes CDR1 SQVTM and CDR2 ANQGSEA. J was trimmed by 7 bases and V by 2 bases; bases with no gene match: 3. CDR3 coding DNA: TGCAGCGTTGAATGGACTAGCGGGAGGGGGAATGAGCAGTTCCTC. It translates to CSVEWTSGRGNEQFL.

As for this clonotype: This may be a read error: a much more frequent sequence differs by one nucleotide. The chain joins TRBV5-1 to TRBJ2-7, with D tentatively TRBD1 or TRBD2 (5 bases each). The CDR3 spans 15 residues. The germline gives CDR1 SGHRS, CDR2 YFSETQ. Trimming pared 0 bases from V and 1 base from J, leaving 11 bases between. Here the CDR3 reads CASSLDPGLSYEQYF. The CDR3 bases are TGCGCCAGCAGCTTGGATCCGGGGCTGTCCTACGAGCAGTACTTC. Combining the CDR3 with reference TRBV5-1 and TRBJ2-7 gives the whole variable domain KAGVTQTPRYLIKTRGQQVTLSCSPISGHRSVSWYQQTPGQGLQFLFEYFSETQRNKGNFPGRFSGRQFSNSRSEMNVSTLELGDSALYLCASSLDPGLSYEQYFGPGTRLTVT.

The CDR3 here is CASSPTWLQGADTQYF. The DNA for the CDR3 is TGTGCCAGCAGCCCAACCTGGTTACAAGGGGCAGATACGCAGTATTTT. The J gene is TRBJ2-3, the V gene TRBV11-2; D may be TRBD1 (5 bases). The CDR3 sequence is 16 residues long. In germline, CDR1 is SGHAT, CDR2 FQNNGV. The V and J ends lost 5 bases and 4 bases respectively, with 19 bases between them.

A word on this clonotype: Likely a read error: the CDR3 ends without its conserved phenylalanine or tryptophan. It is unclear where the CDR3 begins or ends on the DNA, so no DNA is shown, and the CDR3 is as TCRdb lists it. The chain links TRBV29-1 to TRBJ1-2; TRBD1 is the table's D call and was not checked against the DNA. Germline assignment: CDR1 SQVTM and CDR2 ANQGSEA. The CDR3 sequence runs 13 residues, both termini included. The CDR3 is CSAGPGNNYGYTS.

V is TRBV11-2 and J is TRBJ1-1; the D is unclear. Per the germline V gene, CDR1 is SGHAT and CDR2 is FQNNGV. This CDR3 region has 13 residues. The V and J ends lost 2 bases and 4 bases respectively, with 8 bases between them. CDR3 sequence: CASSLCLSTEAFF. CDR3 nucleotides: TGTGCCAGCAGCTTATGCTTGAGCACTGAAGCTTTCTTT.

This clonotype showed up just a few times. Mismatch with germline at one junction end may stem from a read error. The V gene is TRBV5-1, the J gene TRBJ1-1; D unresolved. Germline CDR1 is SGHRS and CDR2 is YFSETQ. CDR3 size: 17 residues. This chain's CDR3 is CASSLALGRWVKTEAFF. The DNA of the CDR3 is TGCGCCAGCAGCTTGGCCCTCGGCAGGTGGGTGAAGACTGAAGCTTTCTTT.

This clonotype was recorded at least ten times. This chain joins TRBV4-1 and TRBJ1-2; unclear D gene. Germline assignment: CDR1 MGHRA and CDR2 YSYEKL. Trimming removed 0 bases at V and 0 bases at J, with 8 bases between. The CDR3 contains 15 residues. The CDR3 DNA reads TGCGCCAGCAGCCAAGAGATCACAGCTAACTATGGCTACACCTTC. This translates into CASSQEITANYGYTF.

Worth noting for this clonotype: This may be a read error: a much more frequent sequence differs by one nucleotide. The chain uses TRBV7-9 and TRBJ2-3; 13 nucleotides line up with TRBD2. Germline V gene lookup returns CDR1 SEHNR and CDR2 FQNEAQ (reference sequence). The CDR3 has 13 residues. V was pared by 11 bases and J by 4 bases, with 3 bases of the junction left unmatched. CDR3 in DNA: TGTGCCGGGACTAGCGGGGCGTCAGATACGCAGTATTTT. Its translation is CAGTSGASDTQYF.

The sample holds many counts of this clonotype. The CDR3 sequence is CASRESVRAKGYTF. CDR3 nucleotide sequence: TGTGCCAGCAGGGAATCAGTTCGGGCCAAGGGCTACACCTTC. J is TRBJ1-2 and V is TRBV6-5; D is uncertain. Germline values: CDR1 MNHEY, CDR2 SVGAGI. The CDR3 has 14 amino acids. The V and J ends lost 6 bases and 8 bases respectively, with 19 bases between them.

This clonotype was observed a few times. Since a much larger clone is just one base distant, this may be a read error. The rearrangement links TRBV6-6 to TRBJ2-5, with 8 positions matching TRBD1. Losses at the gene ends were 5 bases for V and 7 bases for J; bases not matched to a gene: 9. CDR3 length: 14 amino acids. The germline CDR1 and CDR2 sequences are MNHNY and SVGAGI (reference sequence). The CDR3 spells CASSGGQGRWTQYF. As DNA, the CDR3 is TGTGCCAGCAGTGGCGGACAGGGTCGGTGGACCCAGTACTTC.

In this sample, this clonotype turned up a few times. This chain links TRBV18 with TRBJ1-2; 11 nucleotides match TRBD1. CDR1 is KGHSH, CDR2 LQKENI, per germline. CDR3 size: 13 residues. Losses at the gene ends were 3 bases for V and 8 bases for J; bases not matched to a gene: 2. The CDR3: CASSPDRGLGYTF. The CDR3 bases are TGTGCCAGCTCACCGGACAGGGGGCTGGGCTACACCTTC.

This clonotype was recorded only once. Since a much larger clone is just one base distant, this may be a read error. The conserved phenylalanine or tryptophan normally closing the CDR3 is absent here, so this likely arose from a read error. This chain uses TRBV6-6 with TRBJ1-4; D perhaps matches TRBD1 (5 bases). The CDR3 runs 15 residues. Germline lookup yields CDR1 MNHNY and CDR2 SVGAGI (reference sequence). V dropped 0 bases and J dropped 8 bases, with 13 bases sitting between them. The CDR3 nucleotides are TGTGCCAGCAGTTACTCGGGACTAAAAAGAGAAAAACTGTTTTAT. Translating gives CASSYSGLKREKLFY.

The chain combines TRBV6-1 with TRBJ1-2, with D possibly being TRBD1 (5 bases). Germline V lookup: CDR1 MNHNS, CDR2 SASEGT. Trimming shortened V by 3 bases and J by 4 bases, and 9 bases separated the two germline ends. The CDR3 is made up of 13 amino acids. The CDR3 sequence is CASSERQCYGYTF. For the CDR3, the DNA is TGTGCCAGCAGTGAGCGACAGTGCTATGGCTACACCTTC.

The rearrangement links TRBV29-1 to TRBJ2-3; D possibly matches TRBD1 or TRBD2 (5 bases each). The CDR3 is 13 amino acids. Germline V gene sequence: CDR1 SQVTM, CDR2 ANQGSEA. The CDR3 DNA reads TGCATCGTGAGAGGGGTTGGCCCGTCTACGCAGTATTTT. It yields the protein CIVRGVGPSTQYF.

This clonotype was detected ten times or more. The chain has TRBV7-9 and TRBJ2-2; 9 bases are a match to TRBD1. The V gene end was trimmed by 6 bases and the J gene end by 6 bases; junction bases not matched to a gene: 5. From germline, CDR1 is SEHNR and CDR2 FQNEAQ (reference sequence). This CDR3 is 14 amino acids long. The CDR3 region has the DNA TGTGCCAGCAGACCGGGACAGGGACCCGGGGAGCTGTTTTTT. Translated: CASRPGQGPGELFF.

This clonotype was seen at least ten times. The genes are TRBV10-3 and TRBJ2-7, with unresolved D. The CDR3 loop spans 12 amino acids. V lost 0 bases, J lost 9 bases, and 9 bases lay in between. Germline lookup yields CDR1 ENHRY and CDR2 SYGVKD. The CDR3 loop is CAISESLVGQYF. The CDR3 nucleotides read TGTGCCATCAGTGAGTCGTTAGTGGGGCAGTACTTC.

For this clonotype: Compared with germline, one end of the junction differs, possibly owing to a read error. The chain has TRBV11-2 and TRBJ2-1; TRBD2 matches 12 bases. This CDR3 contains 16 residues. Germline lookup yields CDR1 SGHAT and CDR2 FQNNGV. The CDR3 DNA sequence: TGCGCCAGCAGCTTGAGGCTAGCGGGAGGGTGGGATGAGCAGTCCTTC. Residues: CASSLRLAGGWDEQSF.

This clonotype was found many times. This chain links TRBV5-1 with TRBJ2-1, with 7 bases aligning to TRBD2. Trimming at V came to 6 bases and at J to 3 bases, leaving 6 bases not matched to a gene. From germline, CDR1 is SGHRS and CDR2 YFSETQ. The CDR3 is 14 amino acids. CDR3 coding DNA: TGCGCCAGCACAAGCGGGGAATACTACAATGAGCAGTTCTTC. Amino acid sequence: CASTSGEYYNEQFF.

Turning to this clonotype: The junction and the germline gene differ at one end; a read error may be behind it. V gene TRBV11-2 combines with J gene TRBJ2-7, with 7 positions matching TRBD1. This CDR3 has 14 residues. Per the germline V gene, CDR1 is SGHAT and CDR2 is FQNNGV. The CDR3 nucleotides are TGTGCCAGTAGCTGGTTGGGACAGCCATACGAGCAGTACTTC. Translation: CASSWLGQPYEQYF.

The chain is built from TRBV11-1 and TRBJ2-3, with TRBD2 matching over 9 bases. Germline V gene sequence: CDR1 SGHAT, CDR2 FQDESV (reference sequence). CDR3 length: 18 amino acids. J lost 1 base, V lost 0 bases, and 8 bases had no gene match. CDR3 nucleotides: TGTGCCAGCAGCTTAGCGTCAGCGGGAGGACTTGGCACAGATACGCAGTATTTT. As protein: CASSLASAGGLGTDTQYF.

As regards this clonotype: A much larger clone sits a single nucleotide away, making a read error possible. The V and J genes are TRBV13 and TRBJ2-5; 9 bases match TRBD1. This CDR3 region has 14 residues. Germline loops: CDR1 PRHDT, CDR2 FYEKMQ (reference sequence). CDR3 residues: CVSSLGTGRETQYF. CDR3 sequence (DNA): TGTGTCAGCAGCTTAGGGACAGGGAGGGAGACCCAGTACTTC.

As to this clonotype: A junction end diverges from the germline sequence, so it may reflect a read error. The gene calls are TRBV18 and TRBJ2-3, with D tentatively TRBD1 (6 bases). Germline assignment: CDR1 KGHSH and CDR2 LQKENI. The CDR3 loop spans 14 amino acids. The CDR3 sequence is CTSSTGRGTDTQYF. DNA for the CDR3: TGTACCAGCTCAACAGGGCGCGGCACAGATACGCAGTATTTT. The full variable domain, with the rest looked up from reference TRBV18 and TRBJ2-3, is NAGVMQNPRHLVRRRGQEARLRCSPMKGHSHVYWYRQLPEEGLKFMVYLQKENIIDESGMPKERFSAEFPKEGPSILRIQQVVRGDSAAYFCTSSTGRGTDTQYFGPGTRLTVL.

This clonotype was seen only a few times. The V and J genes are TRBV7-9 and TRBJ2-5; 7 bases fit TRBD2. V was clipped by 5 bases and J by 3 bases; unmatched bases: 6. CDR3 length: 14 amino acids. Germline CDR1 is SEHNR and CDR2 is FQNEAQ (reference sequence). The CDR3 DNA reads TGTGCCAGCAGCACTAGCGTAGGAAAAGAGACCCAGTACTTC. Protein: CASSTSVGKETQYF.

As to this clonotype: Being one base from a much bigger clone, this may be a read error. The J gene is TRBJ2-5, the V gene TRBV5-1, with TRBD2 as a possible D gene (5 bases). From germline, CDR1 is SGHRS and CDR2 YFSETQ. The CDR3 is 14 amino acids. Trimming pared 0 bases from V and 5 bases from J, leaving 11 bases between. CDR3 region: CASSLGGNGETQYF. DNA of the CDR3: TGCGCCAGCAGCTTGGGAGGGAACGGGGAGACCCAGTACTTC. Using reference TRBV5-1 and TRBJ2-5 for the parts outside the CDR3, the full variable domain is KAGVTQTPRYLIKTRGQQVTLSCSPISGHRSVSWYQQTPGQGLQFLFEYFSETQRNKGNFPGRFSGRQFSNSRSEMNVSTLELGDSALYLCASSLGGNGETQYFGPGTRLLVL.

The rearrangement uses TRBV6-5 and TRBJ2-1; no reliable D call. Looked up from germline, CDR1 is MNHEY and CDR2 is SVGAGI. Trimming shortened V by 8 bases and J by 10 bases, and 12 bases separated the two germline ends. This CDR3 comprises 11 residues. The CDR3 here is CASCSGWEQFF. In DNA form, the CDR3 reads TGTGCCAGCTGCTCAGGATGGGAGCAGTTCTTC.